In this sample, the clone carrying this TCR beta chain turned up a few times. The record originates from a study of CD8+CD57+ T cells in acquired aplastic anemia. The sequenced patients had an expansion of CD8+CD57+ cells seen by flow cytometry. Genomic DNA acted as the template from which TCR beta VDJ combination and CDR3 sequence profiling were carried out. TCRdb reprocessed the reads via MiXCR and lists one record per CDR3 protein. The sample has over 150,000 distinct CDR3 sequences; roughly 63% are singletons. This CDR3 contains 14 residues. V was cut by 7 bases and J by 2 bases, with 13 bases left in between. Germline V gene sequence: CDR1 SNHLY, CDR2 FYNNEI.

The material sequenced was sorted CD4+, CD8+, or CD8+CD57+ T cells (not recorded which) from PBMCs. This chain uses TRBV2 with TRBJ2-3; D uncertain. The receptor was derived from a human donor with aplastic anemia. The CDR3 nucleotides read TGTGCCAGCATTTGGAGCTCTGCCACAGATACGCAGTATTTT. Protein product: CASIWSSATDTQYF.